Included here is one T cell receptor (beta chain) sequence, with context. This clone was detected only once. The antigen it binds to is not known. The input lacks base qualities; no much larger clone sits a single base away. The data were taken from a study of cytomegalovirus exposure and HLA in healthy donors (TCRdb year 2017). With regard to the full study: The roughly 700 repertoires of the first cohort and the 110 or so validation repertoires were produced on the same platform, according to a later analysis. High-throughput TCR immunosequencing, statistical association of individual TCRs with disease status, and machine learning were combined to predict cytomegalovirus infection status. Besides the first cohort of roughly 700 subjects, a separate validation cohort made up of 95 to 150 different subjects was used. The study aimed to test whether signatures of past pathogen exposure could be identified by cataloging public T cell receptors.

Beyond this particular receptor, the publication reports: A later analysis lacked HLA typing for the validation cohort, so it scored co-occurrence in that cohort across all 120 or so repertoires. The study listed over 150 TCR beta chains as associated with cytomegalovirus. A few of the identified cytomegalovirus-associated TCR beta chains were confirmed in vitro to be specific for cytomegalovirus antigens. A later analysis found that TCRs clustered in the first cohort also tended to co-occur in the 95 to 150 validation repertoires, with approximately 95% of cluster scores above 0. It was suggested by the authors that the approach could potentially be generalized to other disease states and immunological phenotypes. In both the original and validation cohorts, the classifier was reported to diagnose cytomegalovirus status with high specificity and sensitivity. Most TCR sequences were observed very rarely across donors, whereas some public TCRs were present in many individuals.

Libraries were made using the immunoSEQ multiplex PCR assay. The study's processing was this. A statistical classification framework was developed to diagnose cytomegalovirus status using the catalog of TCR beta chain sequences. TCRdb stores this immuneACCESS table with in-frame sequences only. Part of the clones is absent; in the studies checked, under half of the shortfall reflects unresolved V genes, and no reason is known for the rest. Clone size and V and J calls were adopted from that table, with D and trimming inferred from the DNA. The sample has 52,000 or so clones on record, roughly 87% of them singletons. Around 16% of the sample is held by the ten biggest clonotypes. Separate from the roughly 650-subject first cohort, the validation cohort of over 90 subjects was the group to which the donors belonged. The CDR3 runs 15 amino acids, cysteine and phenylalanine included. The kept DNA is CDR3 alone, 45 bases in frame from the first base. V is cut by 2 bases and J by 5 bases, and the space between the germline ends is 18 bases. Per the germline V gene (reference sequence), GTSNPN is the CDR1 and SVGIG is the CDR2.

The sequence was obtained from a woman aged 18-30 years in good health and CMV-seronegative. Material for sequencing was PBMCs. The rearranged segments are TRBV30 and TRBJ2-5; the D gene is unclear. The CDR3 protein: CAWSIATRNRETQYF. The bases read TGTGCCTGGAGTATTGCGACGCGGAATCGGGAGACCCAGTACTTC.